Below are 25 T cell receptor beta chains sequenced from a single sample in a study of cytotoxic CD8 clonotypes in ibrutinib-treated CLL. This table comes from immunoSEQ multiplex PCR, and its TCRdb copy is limited to in-frame clones, with some not included. The sample carries hundreds of thousands of clones, 70% to 80% recorded once. Source: PBMCs, taken before ibrutinib treatment. The source of these receptors is a human donor with chronic lymphocytic leukemia.

The chain carries TRBV30 and TRBJ2-3, with unresolved D. V lost 2 bases and J 2 bases, leaving 11 bases between the germline ends. CDR3 length: 14 residues. Germline V gene sequence: CDR1 GTSNPN, CDR2 SVGIG (reference sequence). The CDR3, as DNA: TGTGCCTGGAGTACGCGTGGAGCCACAGATACGCAGTATTTT. Amino acid sequence: CAWSTRGATDTQYF.

The chain joins TRBV15 to TRBJ1-1, with no clear D. Germline CDR1 reads LNHNV; CDR2 reads YYDKDF (reference sequence). The V end was cut by 0 bases, the J end by 9 bases, with 8 bases between. The CDR3 has 12 residues. The CDR3 spells CATSRDTAKAFF. DNA for the CDR3: TGTGCCACCAGCAGAGATACAGCAAAAGCTTTCTTT. Looking up the rest from reference TRBV15 and TRBJ1-1 gives the full variable domain: DAMVIQNPRYQVTQFGKPVTLSCSQTLNHNVMYWYQQKSSQAPKLLFHYYDKDFNNEADTPDNFQSRRPNTSFCFLDIRSPGLGDTAMYLCATSRDTAKAFFGQGTRLTVV.

In its sample, this clone was seen a few times. The V and J genes are TRBV11-2 and TRBJ2-7; 9 nucleotides match TRBD1. The CDR3 is made up of 13 amino acids. Germline CDR1 reads SGHAT; CDR2 reads FQNNGV. J was trimmed by 4 bases and V by 4 bases; bases with no gene match: 2. The CDR3 DNA reads TGTGCCAGCAGCTCAGGACAGGGGTACGAGCAGTACTTC. It specifies CASSSGQGYEQYF.

V usage is TRBV7-2 and J usage is TRBJ2-7; 9 bases match TRBD2. Germline lookup yields CDR1 SGHTA and CDR2 FQGNSA. J lost 4 bases, V lost 6 bases, and 7 bases had no gene match. The CDR3 contains 14 residues. This chain's CDR3 is CASSSRSGRYEQYF. In DNA, the CDR3 is TGTGCCAGCAGTTCCAGGAGCGGGAGGTACGAGCAGTACTTC.

The chain has TRBV11-2 and TRBJ1-4; D may be TRBD1 (5 bases). The CDR3 has 12 amino acids. V was cut by 1 base and J by 8 bases, with 5 bases left in between. Germline loops: CDR1 SGHAT, CDR2 FQNNGV. CDR3: CASSLAGEKLFF. The CDR3 DNA follows: TGTGCCAGCAGCTTAGCAGGGGAAAAACTGTTTTTT.

The chain has TRBV25-1 and TRBJ2-7; D remains unclear. Trimming left V 2 bases short and J 6 bases short, with 8 bases between. The CDR3 has 12 residues. CDR1 and CDR2 (germline): MGHDK, SYGVNS. This CDR3 reads CASSELWGEQYF. As DNA, the CDR3 is TGTGCCAGCAGTGAACTCTGGGGCGAGCAGTACTTC.

In its sample, this clone was seen a few times. This chain uses TRBV4-3 with TRBJ2-7; TRBD2 might be the D (6 bases). This CDR3 is 16 amino acids long. Germline-derived CDR1 and CDR2 are LGHNA and YSLEER. The V end was cut by 0 bases, the J end by 4 bases, with 16 bases between. As DNA, the CDR3 is TGCGCCAGCAGCCAAGATCTCATCGGGAGAAGTTACGAGCAGTACTTC. It is translated as CASSQDLIGRSYEQYF.

This rearrangement joins TRBV30 to TRBJ2-3, with 9 bases aligning to TRBD2. The CDR3 is made up of 17 amino acids. Germline V gives CDR1 GTSNPN, CDR2 SVGIG (reference sequence). The J segment lost 5 bases and the V segment lost 0 bases, leaving 12 bases of the junction unmatched. This CDR3 reads CAWSVFRLAASLDTQYF. The DNA for the CDR3 is TGTGCCTGGAGTGTGTTTAGACTAGCGGCTAGCTTAGATACGCAGTATTTT.

The J gene is TRBJ2-1, the V gene TRBV19, with 9 bases fitting TRBD2. In germline, CDR1 is LNHDA, CDR2 SQIVND (reference sequence). This CDR3 contains 17 residues. Trimming removed 7 bases from V and 5 bases from J; junction bases left unmatched: 15. As DNA, the CDR3 is TGTGCCAGTACCCCCTCTGTGCCAAGCGGGAGGAACAATGAGCAGTTCTTC. Its protein product is CASTPSVPSGRNNEQFF.

The chain is built from TRBV6-1 and TRBJ1-2; D not certain. Germline loops: CDR1 MNHNS, CDR2 SASEGT. The ends were cut back, 4 bases at V and 9 bases at J, with 0 bases in the middle. The CDR3 runs to 8 residues. CDR3 coding DNA: TGTGCCAGCAGTGGCTACACCTTC. Encoded protein: CASSGYTF.

This clone has a single count. The rearrangement joins TRBV9 to TRBJ2-7, with TRBD2 identical over 7 bases. CDR1 is SGDLS and CDR2 is YYNGEE in the germline V gene. J was trimmed by 3 bases and V by 0 bases; bases with no gene match: 9. This CDR3 region has 16 residues. The CDR3, as DNA: TGTGCCAGCAGCGTAGGAGGGCTAGCGGAGCTCTACGAGCAGTACTTC. It specifies CASSVGGLAELYEQYF.

The CDR3 is CASSFTLAYTDTQYF. Here the CDR3 DNA reads TGTGCCAGCAGCTTTACGCTAGCCTACACAGATACGCAGTATTTT. The rearrangement joins TRBV11-2 to TRBJ2-3, with D perhaps TRBD2 (5 bases). Germline V gives CDR1 SGHAT, CDR2 FQNNGV. The V and J ends lost 3 bases and 2 bases respectively, with 12 bases between them. This CDR3 spans 15 amino acids.

V usage is TRBV23-1 and J usage is TRBJ2-5; D gene uncertain. TRBV23-1 is an ORF for which the function is uncertain. This CDR3 region has 12 residues. The ends were cut back, 2 bases at V and 5 bases at J, with 6 bases in the middle. The CDR3 reads CASSQPRETQYF. The CDR3, as DNA: TGCGCCAGCAGTCAACCCCGGGAGACCCAGTACTTC.

This chain connects TRBV19 to TRBJ1-5; D remains unclear. Germline V lookup: CDR1 LNHDA, CDR2 SQIVND (reference sequence). V lost 3 bases and J lost 0, with 12 bases in between. The CDR3 sequence is 16 residues long. The CDR3 here is CASSMGSAYSNQPQHF. CDR3 in DNA: TGTGCCAGTAGTATGGGGTCGGCCTATAGCAATCAGCCCCAGCATTTT.

The rearrangement links TRBV5-8 to TRBJ2-2; TRBD1 is a possible D gene (5 bases). Germline V CDR1 and CDR2: SGHTS, YDEGEE. This CDR3 contains 14 residues. V lost 1 base to trimming and J lost 5 bases, with 9 bases between them. The CDR3 sequence: CASSLIQVTGELFF. The CDR3 bases are TGTGCCAGCAGCTTGATACAGGTGACCGGGGAGCTGTTTTTT.

J is TRBJ2-7 and V is TRBV5-1; weak D call: TRBD2 (5 bases). Trimming removed 3 bases from V and 0 bases from J, with 10 bases in between. The CDR3 spans 14 residues. Germline V CDR1 and CDR2: SGHRS, YFSETQ. CDR3 nucleotide sequence: TGCGCCAGCAGCTCCCCGGGGAGCTCCTACGAGCAGTACTTC. This sequence encodes CASSSPGSSYEQYF.

The V gene is TRBV5-4, the J gene TRBJ2-7, with 10 bases matching TRBD1. V shed 3 bases, J shed 1 base, and the junction held 1 base outside the gene matches. Germline CDR1 SGHNT, CDR2 YYREEE (reference sequence). The CDR3 consists of 14 residues. The CDR3 sequence is CASSWGQGSYEQYF. The CDR3 DNA reads TGTGCCAGCAGCTGGGGACAGGGGTCCTACGAGCAGTACTTC.

V gene TRBV29-1 combines with J gene TRBJ2-7, with D unresolved. The V end lost 6 bases, the J end lost 3 bases, and 18 bases lay between the germline ends. CDR1 and CDR2 (germline): SQVTM, ANQGSEA. The CDR3 sequence is 14 residues long. CDR3 in amino acids: CSVRALIGGYEQYF. The CDR3 DNA reads as TGCAGCGTCCGTGCGCTTATCGGCGGCTACGAGCAGTACTTC.

The rearrangement joins TRBV9 to TRBJ2-1, with 10 bases lining up with TRBD2. Germline CDR1 reads SGDLS; CDR2 reads YYNGEE. Trimming took 2 bases from V and 8 from J; bases not matched to a gene: 10. The CDR3 extends over 16 amino acids. The CDR3 DNA follows: TGTGCCAGCAGCGTCAGTAGTCTAGCGGGAGTGTATGAGCAGTTCTTC. It codes for CASSVSSLAGVYEQFF.

The rearrangement uses TRBV2 and TRBJ2-7, with 13 bases aligning to TRBD2. Germline V lookup: CDR1 SNHLY, CDR2 FYNNEI. This CDR3 region has 15 residues. J was trimmed by 6 bases and V by 4 bases; bases with no gene match: 6. The CDR3 coding sequence is TGTGCCAGCAGTGCTGGGACTAGCGGGACTACCGAGCAGTACTTC. Translated: CASSAGTSGTTEQYF.

The CDR3 sequence: CASSMTGTSASYEQYF. DNA for the CDR3: TGTGCCAGCAGCATGACCGGGACTAGCGCATCCTACGAGCAGTACTTC. This chain uses TRBV7-3 with TRBJ2-7, with 10 bases aligning to TRBD2. J lost 1 base, V lost 5 bases, and 8 bases had no gene match. The CDR3 has 16 residues. Germline V gene sequence: CDR1 SGHTA, CDR2 FQGTGA.

This chain uses TRBV5-6 with TRBJ2-7; 12 bases fit TRBD2. CDR3 size: 16 residues. The J segment lost 7 bases and the V segment lost 0 bases, leaving 8 bases of the junction unmatched. Germline assignment: CDR1 SGHDT and CDR2 YYEEEE. CDR3 protein: CASSLEWTSGTQEQYF. CDR3 coding DNA: TGTGCCAGCAGCTTGGAGTGGACTAGCGGGACTCAAGAGCAGTACTTC.

The rearrangement uses TRBV7-8 and TRBJ2-2; 8 bases align to TRBD2. Germline V gene sequence: CDR1 SGHVS, CDR2 FQNEAQ. There are 15 residues in the CDR3. V lost 5 bases to trimming and J lost 9 bases; unmatched junction nucleotides: 11. CDR3 sequence (DNA): TGTGCCAGCAGCCACGAAGAGCGGGGGTTGAGGGAGCTGTTTTTT. Its protein is CASSHEERGLRELFF.

V is TRBV30 and J is TRBJ2-7; D may correspond to TRBD1 or TRBD2 (5 bases each). Germline assignment: CDR1 GTSNPN and CDR2 SVGIG (reference sequence). CDR3 size: 11 residues. Trimming shortened V by 3 bases and J by 6 bases, and 9 bases separated the two germline ends. CDR3 protein: CAWSRESEQYF. For the CDR3, the DNA is TGTGCCTGGAGCAGGGAGTCCGAGCAGTACTTC.

The chain joins TRBV7-6 to TRBJ2-7; D unresolved. The CDR3 consists of 14 residues. CDR1 is SGHVS and CDR2 is FNYEAQ in the germline V gene. V was trimmed by 4 bases and J by 0 bases, leaving 10 bases between them. CDR3 coding DNA: TGTGCCAGCAGCTCAAGACGAAACTCCTACGAGCAGTACTTC. Residues: CASSSRRNSYEQYF.